Following are 21 T cell receptor beta chains from one sample sequenced in a study of CD8 T cells in ankylosing spondylitis. TCRdb itself ran the 5' RACE reads through MiXCR, one entry per CDR3 protein. The repertoire holds tens of thousands of distinct CDR3 sequences, with approximately 5.3% as singletons. Sequenced: blood, either unsorted or a sorted T cell fraction (not recorded which). The origin of the receptors is a male donor with ankylosing spondylitis or in good health (not recorded which).

This clonotype appeared many times. The CDR3 DNA reads as TGTGCCAGCAGGGATCCGGGACTCCCCTACAATGAGCAGTTCTTC. Amino acid sequence: CASRDPGLPYNEQFF. This sequence joins TRBV12-3 or TRBV12-4 and TRBJ2-1; D is perhaps TRBD2 (6 bases). Deletions cut 6 bases from V and 2 bases from J, with 14 bases between. The CDR3 length is 15 residues.

This clonotype was recorded at least ten times. The chain joins TRBV5-1 to TRBJ1-1; D is unclear. Trimming took 3 bases from V and 3 from J, leaving 18 bases between them. In germline, CDR1 is SGHRS, CDR2 YFSETQ. CDR3 length: 16 amino acids. The CDR3 sequence: CASSSPEIAGDTEAFF. Written as DNA, the CDR3 is TGCGCCAGCAGCTCACCGGAGATTGCTGGGGACACTGAAGCTTTCTTT.

The chain employs TRBV7-9 and TRBJ2-7; a weak D match, TRBD1 (5 bases). The CDR3 length is 14 residues. The V and J ends lost 5 bases and 0 bases respectively, with 11 bases between them. CDR1 and CDR2 (germline): SEHNR, FQNEAQ (reference sequence). In DNA form, the CDR3 reads TGTGCCAGCAGCCCTCTAGGGGTCTCCTACGAGCAGTACTTC. As protein: CASSPLGVSYEQYF.

This clonotype was recorded at least ten times. The V call is TRBV9, the J call TRBJ2-2; D is unresolved. The germline V gene has CDR1 SGDLS and CDR2 YYNGEE. V lost 3 bases and J lost 5, with 14 bases in between. The CDR3 is 15 amino acids. The DNA for the CDR3 is TGTGCCAGCAGCGCGACCGGCATGGGGACCGGGGAGCTGTTTTTT. Translation: CASSATGMGTGELFF. Drawing the rest from reference TRBV9 and TRBJ2-2, the complete variable domain is DSGVTQTPKHLITATGQRVTLRCSPRSGDLSVYWYQQSLDQGLQFLIQYYNGEERAKGNILERFSAQQFPDLHSELNLSSLELGDSALYFCASSATGMGTGELFFGEGSRLTVL.

There are many counts of this clonotype. This chain uses TRBV5-6 with TRBJ1-1; perhaps TRBD1 as D (6 bases). CDR1 and CDR2 (germline): SGHDT, YYEEEE. V was cut by 4 bases and J by 4 bases, with 17 bases left in between. There are 15 residues in the CDR3. As DNA, the CDR3 is TGTGCCAGCAGCCCACGGACAGAGTGGGCCACTGAAGCTTTCTTT. Amino acids: CASSPRTEWATEAFF. The variable domain in full, completed from reference TRBV5-6 and TRBJ1-1, reads DAGVTQSPTHLIKTRGQQVTLRCSPKSGHDTVSWYQQALGQGPQFIFQYYEEEERQRGNFPDRFSGHQFPNYSSELNVNALLLGDSALYLCASSPRTEWATEAFFGQGTRLTVV.

Ten or more counts support this clonotype. This chain connects TRBV7-6 to TRBJ1-1; D is unclear. Germline CDR1 reads SGHVS; CDR2 reads FNYEAQ. CDR3 length: 14 residues. Trimming cost V 8 bases and J 0 bases, with 13 bases left between them. CDR3 loop: CASGSGLMNTEAFF. In nucleotides, the CDR3 is TGTGCCAGCGGGTCCGGTCTCATGAACACTGAAGCTTTCTTT. The whole variable domain, remainder taken from reference TRBV7-6 and TRBJ1-1, is GAGVSQSPRYKVTKRGQDVALRCDPISGHVSLYWYRQALGQGPEFLTYFNYEAQQDKSGLPNDRFSAERPEGSISTLTIQRTEQRDSAMYRCASGSGLMNTEAFFGQGTRLTVV.

This chain joins TRBV5-1 and TRBJ1-2, with D possibly being TRBD1 (6 bases). With 1 base removed from V and 7 bases from J, the gap between germline ends came to 14 bases. Germline loops: CDR1 SGHRS, CDR2 YFSETQ. The CDR3 totals 14 residues. This CDR3 is CASSLTGGAFGYTF. CDR3 nucleotides: TGCGCCAGCAGCTTGACGGGGGGCGCTTTTGGCTACACCTTC. The entire variable domain, with the rest obtained from reference TRBV5-1 and TRBJ1-2, is as follows: KAGVTQTPRYLIKTRGQQVTLSCSPISGHRSVSWYQQTPGQGLQFLFEYFSETQRNKGNFPGRFSGRQFSNSRSEMNVSTLELGDSALYLCASSLTGGAFGYTFGSGTRLTVV.

This clonotype was seen repeatedly, ten times or more. This rearrangement joins TRBV20-1 to TRBJ1-5; 7 bases align to TRBD1. The length of the CDR3 is 12 residues. The J segment lost 7 bases and the V segment lost 6 bases, leaving 6 bases of the junction unmatched. The germline gives CDR1 DFQATT, CDR2 SNEGSKA (reference sequence). The CDR3 nucleotides read TGCAGTGCAGTAGGGGGCGGGCAGCCCCAGCATTTT. Translating gives CSAVGGGQPQHF.

This clonotype was seen many times. The chain uses TRBV28 and TRBJ1-2; possible D gene TRBD1, 6 bases. The CDR3 runs to 13 residues. V was cut by 5 bases and J by 8 bases, with 15 bases left in between. The germline V gene encodes CDR1 MDHEN and CDR2 SYDVKM. This CDR3 is CASSTLTGNGYTF. CDR3 nucleotides: TGTGCCAGCAGTACACTTACAGGGAACGGCTACACCTTC.

Remarks on this clonotype: This could be a read error, since a much larger clone is one nucleotide away. V and J are TRBV7-2 and TRBJ2-1; 7 bases map to TRBD1. Germline V gene sequence: CDR1 SGHTA, CDR2 FQGNSA. This CDR3 is 15 amino acids long. The CDR3: CANSLAPGGYNEQFF. In DNA form, the CDR3 reads TGTGCCAACAGCTTAGCTCCAGGGGGATACAATGAGCAGTTCTTC.

This clonotype was recorded many times. The chain uses TRBV29-1 and TRBJ1-2; D ambiguous. Germline-derived CDR1 and CDR2 are SQVTM and ANQGSEA. This CDR3 has 15 amino acids. V lost 4 bases and J 4 bases, leaving 19 bases between the germline ends. CDR3: CSVVFSEEDRYGYTF. The DNA for the CDR3 is TGCAGCGTTGTTTTTTCTGAGGAGGACCGCTATGGCTACACCTTC.

This clonotype was counted at least ten times. This chain connects TRBV6-5 to TRBJ2-7; a possible D gene is TRBD2 (7 bases). The V gene lost 6 bases and the J gene lost 1 base, with 19 bases spanning the gap. Per the germline V gene, CDR1 is MNHEY and CDR2 is SVGAGI. There are 16 residues in the CDR3. The CDR3 sequence: CASRKGGGAESYEQYF. The CDR3 coding sequence is TGTGCCAGCAGAAAAGGGGGGGGAGCAGAATCCTACGAGCAGTACTTC.

This clonotype has at least ten counts. This chain links TRBV6-6 with TRBJ2-7; D is perhaps TRBD1 or TRBD2 (5 bases each). The CDR3 is 13 residues long. V was shortened by 0 bases and J by 2 bases, with 5 bases between the two germline ends. Per germline, CDR1 MNHNY and CDR2 SVGAGI (reference sequence). CDR3 amino acids: CASSYSGAYEQYF. CDR3 bases: TGTGCCAGCAGTTACTCGGGGGCCTACGAGCAGTACTTC.

This clonotype was counted at least ten times. The chain carries TRBV9 and TRBJ1-4, with TRBD1 matching over 8 bases. Germline CDR1 is SGDLS and CDR2 is YYNGEE. V lost 4 bases and J lost 3; bases outside the gene matches: 8. This CDR3 is 16 amino acids long. DNA of the CDR3: TGTGCCAGCAGCCCCCGACAGGGGCTTTCTAATGAAAAACTGTTTTTT. Translating gives CASSPRQGLSNEKLFF. Combining the CDR3 with reference TRBV9 and TRBJ1-4 gives the whole variable domain DSGVTQTPKHLITATGQRVTLRCSPRSGDLSVYWYQQSLDQGLQFLIQYYNGEERAKGNILERFSAQQFPDLHSELNLSSLELGDSALYFCASSPRQGLSNEKLFFGSGTQLSVL.

Many counts were recorded for this clonotype. CDR3 nucleotides: TGTGCCAGCAGCCTCACGGTTGACACTGAAGCTTTCTTT. Its protein is CASSLTVDTEAFF. V gene TRBV7-3 combines with J gene TRBJ1-1; no reliable D call. V lost 5 bases, J lost 3 bases, and 10 bases lay in between. Germline-derived CDR1 and CDR2 are SGHTA and FQGTGA. The length of the CDR3 is 13 residues.

This clonotype was observed many times. Mismatch with germline at one junction end may stem from a read error. This chain links TRBV7-7 with TRBJ2-3, with 7 bases lining up with TRBD2. The length of the CDR3 is 15 residues. CDR1 is SSHAT and CDR2 is FNYEAQ in the germline V gene (reference sequence). Here the CDR3 reads CASSPGLSSTDTQYF. CDR3 sequence (DNA): TGTGCTAGCAGCCCGGGACTATCTAGCACAGATACGCAGTATTTT. Full variable domain (remainder filled in from reference TRBV7-7 and TRBJ2-3): GAGVSQSPRYKVTKRGQDVTLRCDPISSHATLYWYQQALGQGPEFLTYFNYEAQPDKSGLPSDRFSAERPEGSISTLTIQRTEQRDSAMYRCASSPGLSSTDTQYFGPGTRLTVL.

This clonotype appeared a few times. V gene TRBV7-2 combines with J gene TRBJ2-3; 8 nucleotides line up with TRBD1. Germline V gene sequence: CDR1 SGHTA, CDR2 FQGNSA. With 5 bases clipped from V and 7 bases from J, the junction kept 14 bases outside the gene matches. This CDR3 region has 16 residues. CDR3 sequence: CASSPLRQGASHTQYF. CDR3 coding DNA: TGTGCCAGCAGCCCCCTAAGGCAGGGGGCCTCTCATACGCAGTATTTT.

This clonotype was observed at least ten times. One end of the junction is discordant with germline, which a read error may explain. The chain couples TRBV6-5 to TRBJ1-2; D not resolved. The CDR3 is 12 amino acids. Germline V gives CDR1 MNHEY, CDR2 SVGAGI. The CDR3 region is CASIGVNDGYTF. CDR3 DNA: TGTGCCAGCATTGGGGTTAACGATGGCTACACCTTC.

This clonotype was found many times. V usage is TRBV18 and J usage is TRBJ1-1; D is unclear. Trimming left V 6 bases short and J 4 bases short, with 24 bases between. CDR1 KGHSH and CDR2 LQKENI come from the germline V gene. This CDR3 is 17 amino acids long. CDR3 sequence reads: CASSHAGPQGPSTEAFF. The CDR3 bases are TGTGCCAGCTCCCACGCCGGGCCCCAAGGCCCAAGCACTGAAGCTTTCTTT.

This clonotype has at least ten counts. The genes are TRBV19 and TRBJ1-5; D is possibly TRBD1 (5 bases). This CDR3 contains 16 residues. Trimming shortened V by 1 base and J by 6 bases, and 16 bases separated the two germline ends. Germline CDR1 is LNHDA and CDR2 is SQIVND (reference sequence). CDR3 sequence reads: CASSIGYRGSGQPQHF. The CDR3 DNA is TGTGCCAGTAGTATAGGTTACCGGGGCTCGGGTCAGCCCCAGCATTTT. Filled out from reference TRBV19 and TRBJ1-5, the complete variable domain reads DGGITQSPKYLFRKEGQNVTLSCEQNLNHDAMYWYRQDPGQGLRLIYYSQIVNDFQKGDIAEGYSVSREKKESFPLTVTSAQKNPTAFYLCASSIGYRGSGQPQHFGDGTRLSIL.

This clonotype was counted ten times or more. This sequence joins TRBV2 and TRBJ1-5, with 11 bases lining up with TRBD1. The CDR3 is 15 residues long. Per germline, CDR1 SNHLY and CDR2 FYNNEI. V was clipped by 7 bases and J by 4 bases; unmatched bases: 6. CDR3: CASKGGQGANQPQHF. In nucleotides, the CDR3 is TGTGCCAGCAAGGGAGGACAGGGGGCTAATCAGCCCCAGCATTTT. The full variable domain, completed using reference TRBV2 and TRBJ1-5, is EPEVTQTPSHQVTQMGQEVILRCVPISNHLYFYWYRQILGQKVEFLVSFYNNEISEKSEIFDDQFSVERPDGSNFTLKIRSTKLEDSAMYFCASKGGQGANQPQHFGDGTRLSIL.